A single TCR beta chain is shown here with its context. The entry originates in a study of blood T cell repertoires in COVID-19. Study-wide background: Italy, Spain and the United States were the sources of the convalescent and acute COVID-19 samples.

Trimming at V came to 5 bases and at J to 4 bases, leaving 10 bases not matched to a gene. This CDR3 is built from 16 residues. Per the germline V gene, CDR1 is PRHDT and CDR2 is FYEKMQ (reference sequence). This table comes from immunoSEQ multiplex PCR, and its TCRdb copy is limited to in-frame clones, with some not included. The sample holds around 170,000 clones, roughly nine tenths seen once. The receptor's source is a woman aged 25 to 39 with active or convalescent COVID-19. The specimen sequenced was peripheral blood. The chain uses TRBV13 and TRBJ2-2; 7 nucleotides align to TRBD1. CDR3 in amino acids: CASSPRAGGGTGELFF. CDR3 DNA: TGTGCCAGCAGCCCCCGGGCAGGGGGTGGCACCGGGGAGCTGTTTTTT.